This T cell receptor (beta chain) originates from a study of T cell repertoires in cytomegalovirus infection. Turning to the study itself: Evidence of both CMV infection and a matching HLA type came from public TCR beta signatures.

TCRdb re-called the reads with MiXCR, one entry per CDR3 protein. The sample lists 55,000 to 85,000 distinct CDR3 sequences; 4% were seen once. The germline V gene has CDR1 SGHTA and CDR2 FQGNSA. The V end lost 3 bases, the J end lost 4 bases, and 18 bases lay between the germline ends. The CDR3 is 16 residues long. Findings of the study overall: The response measured ex vivo was dominated by TCR beta clonotypes (HLA-C-restricted and CMV-specific). Adding up the frequency of public TCR beta families identified people who carried CMV plus the relevant HLA.

This clonotype was detected ten times or more. Its specificity is unknown. The origin of this receptor is a human donor in good health (CMV status not recorded). Some clones in this sample may be carry-over from other donors' samples. The sequenced sample consisted of PBMCs. V and J are TRBV7-2 and TRBJ1-2; D is unclear. For the CDR3, the DNA is TGTGCCAGCAGCTTGGGGATATCCTCCATCGGCTATGGCTACACCTTC. It translates to CASSLGISSIGYGYTF.